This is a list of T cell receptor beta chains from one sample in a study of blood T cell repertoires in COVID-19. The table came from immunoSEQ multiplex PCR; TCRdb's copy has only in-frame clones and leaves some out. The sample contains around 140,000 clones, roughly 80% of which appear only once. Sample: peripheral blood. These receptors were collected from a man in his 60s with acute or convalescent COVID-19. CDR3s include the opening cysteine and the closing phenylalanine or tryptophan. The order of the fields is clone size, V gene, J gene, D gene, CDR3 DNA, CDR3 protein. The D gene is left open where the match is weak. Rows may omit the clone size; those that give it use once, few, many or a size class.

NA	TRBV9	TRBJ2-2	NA	TGTGCCAGCAGCCCCGTCCAGGGAGGAACCGGGGAGCTGTTTTTT	CASSPVQGGTGELFF
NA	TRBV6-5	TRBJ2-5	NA	TGTGCCAGCAGTAAAAGACAGGTAGAGACCCAGTACTTC	CASSKRQVETQYF
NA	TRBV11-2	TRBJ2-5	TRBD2	TGTGCCAGCAGCTTGGGCGGGAGGCAAGAGACCCAGTACTTC	CASSLGGRQETQYF
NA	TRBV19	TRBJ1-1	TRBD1	TGTGCCAGTAGTATTGGGACAGGGAGCACTGAAGCTTTCTTT	CASSIGTGSTEAFF
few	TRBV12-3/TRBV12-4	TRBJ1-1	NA	TGTGCCAGCGCGGCCGCCCCGGGGATAGCTTTCTTT	CASAAAPGIAFF
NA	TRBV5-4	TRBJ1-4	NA	TGTGCCAGCAGCTTGACCGGGAACACTAATGAAAAACTGTTTTTT	CASSLTGNTNEKLFF
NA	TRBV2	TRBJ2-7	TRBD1	TGTGCCAGCAGCCCGGGACAGGGCCCGTACGAGCAGTACTTC	CASSPGQGPYEQYF
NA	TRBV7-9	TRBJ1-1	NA	TGTGCCAGCAGCCAACAGGGGAACACTGAAGCTTTCTTT	CASSQQGNTEAFF
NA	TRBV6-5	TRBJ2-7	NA	TGTGCCAGCAACCTTAGACTAGGAGGGAGTGAGCAGTACTTC	CASNLRLGGSEQYF
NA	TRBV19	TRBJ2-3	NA	TGTGCCAGTAGTATACAGGGTACAGATACGCAGTATTTT	CASSIQGTDTQYF
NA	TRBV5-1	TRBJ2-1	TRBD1	TGCGCCAGCAGCACAGGGACAGGGGACTACAATGAGCAGTTCTTC	CASSTGTGDYNEQFF
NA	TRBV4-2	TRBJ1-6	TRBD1	TGTGCCAGCAGCCAAGAGCCGGGACGGACAGGGAATTCACCCCTCCACTTT	CASSQEPGRTGNSPLHF
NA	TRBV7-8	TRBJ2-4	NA	TGTGCCAGCAGCTACCCGGACAGAATAAACATTCAGTACTTC	CASSYPDRINIQYF
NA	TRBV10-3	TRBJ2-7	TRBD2	TGTGCCATCAGTCCTAGCGGGGCCGCCTACGAGCAGTACTTC	CAISPSGAAYEQYF
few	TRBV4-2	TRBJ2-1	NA	TGTGCCAGCAGCCAAACTCAGGGGTACGGTGAGCAGTTCTTC	CASSQTQGYGEQFF
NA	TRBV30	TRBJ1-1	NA	TGTGCCTGGAGTTCTACAGGGCGGGTCAGGGTCACTGAAGCTTTCTTT	CAWSSTGRVRVTEAFF
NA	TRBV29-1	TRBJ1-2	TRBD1	TGCAGCGTTGAATCGGTAGGGGACAGGGGCTATGGCTACACCTTC	CSVESVGDRGYGYTF
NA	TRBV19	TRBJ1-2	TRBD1	TGTGCCAGTAGTATGGTGGGACAGGGACTCTATGGCTACACCTTC	CASSMVGQGLYGYTF
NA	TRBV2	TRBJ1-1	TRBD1	TGTGCCAGCGCGTACAGGGGCCCTGAAGCTTTCTTT	CASAYRGPEAFF
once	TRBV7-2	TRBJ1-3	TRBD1	TGTGCCAGCAGCGGACAGGGGCACGGAAACACCATATATTTT	CASSGQGHGNTIYF
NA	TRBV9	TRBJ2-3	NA	TGTGCCAGCAGTGCGAGGACTAACACAGATACGCAGTATTTT	CASSARTNTDTQYF
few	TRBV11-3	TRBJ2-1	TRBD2	TGTGCCAGCAGCCTAGCGGGGGGGCCATACAATGAGCAGTTCTTC	CASSLAGGPYNEQFF
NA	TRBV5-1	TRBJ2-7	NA	TGCGCCAGCAGCTTGGGCCAGGCCAGCTCCTACGAGCAGTACTTC	CASSLGQASSYEQYF
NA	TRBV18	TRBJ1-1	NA	TGTGCCAGCTCACCTAATTGGGGCGGGGGCACTGAAGCTTTCTTT	CASSPNWGGGTEAFF
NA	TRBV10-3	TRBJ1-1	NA	TGTGCCATCAGTGAGGGACAGTCGAACACTGAAGCTTTCTTT	CAISEGQSNTEAFF
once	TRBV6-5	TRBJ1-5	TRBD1	TGTGCCAGCAGTCAGGACAGGGAAGGGAAGCCCCAGCATTTT	CASSQDREGKPQHF
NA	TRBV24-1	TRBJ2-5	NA	TGTGCCACCAGTGATTTGTCCCGAGAGACCCAGTACTTC	CATSDLSRETQYF
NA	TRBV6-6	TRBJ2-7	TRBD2	TGTGCCAGCAGTTACGGCGGGGGGGCCTACGAGCAGTACTTC	CASSYGGGAYEQYF
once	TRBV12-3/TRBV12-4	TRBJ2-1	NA	TGTGCCAGCAGTTCAGCACAGTTCAATGAGCAGTTCTTC	CASSSAQFNEQFF
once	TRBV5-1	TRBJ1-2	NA	TGCGCCAGCAGCTTGGAAGGGACTGGTGGCTACACCTTC	CASSLEGTGGYTF
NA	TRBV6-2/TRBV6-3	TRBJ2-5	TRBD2	TGTGCCAGCAGATACAGGACTAGCGTAGAGACCCAGTACTTC	CASRYRTSVETQYF
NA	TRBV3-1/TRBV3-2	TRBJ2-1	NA	TGTGCCAGCAGCCAAGTTGGCCCTAGGTACAATGAGCAGTTCTTC	CASSQVGPRYNEQFF
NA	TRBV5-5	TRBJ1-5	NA	TGTGCCAGCAGCGATCGGGACACTCGGTATAGCAATCAGCCCCAGCATTTT	CASSDRDTRYSNQPQHF
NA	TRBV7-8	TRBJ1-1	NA	TGTGCCAGCAGCTTAGTAACAGGAACTGAAGCTTTCTTT	CASSLVTGTEAFF
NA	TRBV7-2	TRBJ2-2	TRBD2	TGTGCCAGCAGCTTTGCGGCGGGAGGAACCGGGGAGCTGTTTTTT	CASSFAAGGTGELFF
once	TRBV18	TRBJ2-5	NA	TGTGCCAGCTCACCTACAGGACATCTCAGGGTGGAGACCCAGTACTTC	CASSPTGHLRVETQYF
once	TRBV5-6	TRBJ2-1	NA	TGTGCCAGCAGCTTAGGGACACACAATGAGCAGTTCTTC	CASSLGTHNEQFF
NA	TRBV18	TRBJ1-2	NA	TGTGCCAGCTCACCACGGGGGGAAAACTATGGCTACACCTTC	CASSPRGENYGYTF
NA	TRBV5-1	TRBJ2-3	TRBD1	TGCGCCAGCAGCATTGATGGACAGGGATTTTCAGATACGCAGTATTTT	CASSIDGQGFSDTQYF
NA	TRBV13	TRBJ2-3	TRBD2	TGTGCCAGCAGCCTGGGGACTAGCGGGGCAGATACGCAGTATTTT	CASSLGTSGADTQYF
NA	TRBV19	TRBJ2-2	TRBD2	TGTGCCAGTAGTAAAAGCGGGAGGGGCGGCGGGGAGCTGTTTTTT	CASSKSGRGGGELFF
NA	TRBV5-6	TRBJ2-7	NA	TGTGCCAGCAGCGCCCGGGGAAGCTCCTACGAGCAGTACTTC	CASSARGSSYEQYF
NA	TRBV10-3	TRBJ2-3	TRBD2	TGTGCCATCAGATCCGCGGGGGGGAGCACAGATACGCAGTATTTT	CAIRSAGGSTDTQYF
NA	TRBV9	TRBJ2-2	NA	TGTGCCAGCAGCGTCGTCGGGAGTGGCACCGGGGAGCTGTTTTTT	CASSVVGSGTGELFF
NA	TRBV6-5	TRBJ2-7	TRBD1	TGTGCCAGCAATACCGGGACAGTTTCCTACGAGCAGTACTTC	CASNTGTVSYEQYF
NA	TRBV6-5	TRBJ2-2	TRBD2	TGTGCCAGCAGTTGGGAGGGGTCGGTAGCCGGGGAGCTGTTTTTT	CASSWEGSVAGELFF
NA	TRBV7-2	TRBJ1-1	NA	TGTGCCAGCAGCTTAGTACAGGGAAACACTGAAGCTTTCTTT	CASSLVQGNTEAFF
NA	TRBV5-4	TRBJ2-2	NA	TGTGCCAGCAGTGAGCCCAGGGCCGGCGGGGAGCTGTTTTTT	CASSEPRAGGELFF
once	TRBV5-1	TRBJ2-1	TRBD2	TGCGCCAGCAGCCAGGGACTAGCGGGAGAATCTGAGCAGTTCTTC	CASSQGLAGESEQFF
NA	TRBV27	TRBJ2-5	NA	TGTGCCAGCAGTATGAGGGGGTTTGGGGACCAAGAGACCCAGTACTTC	CASSMRGFGDQETQYF
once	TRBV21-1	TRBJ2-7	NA	TGTGCCAGCAGCACTAGGACGGGAACCCTCGAGCAGTACTTC	CASSTRTGTLEQYF
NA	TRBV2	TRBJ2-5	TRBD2	TGTGCCAGCAGTCTGGTAGCGGGGGGCCAAGAGACCCAGTACTTC	CASSLVAGGQETQYF
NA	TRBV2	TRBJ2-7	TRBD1	TGTGCCAGCAGTAATCCTCGAACCCGGGACAGGGGGACCTACGAGCAGTACTTC	CASSNPRTRDRGTYEQYF